The sequence of this TCR beta chain was determined in a study of immune heterogeneity within non-small cell lung tumors. Study as a whole: Histology included a few squamous cell carcinomas, about 10 non-squamous carcinomas and 1 unspecified tumor. Study-wide findings and caveats: High-frequency clones unique to single sites coexisted with identical dominant CDR3 beta clonotypes that recurred across tumor sites within a patient. Between one patient and another, high-frequency T-cell receptor beta clonotypes were largely distinct.

Relative to its sample, this clonotype is medium-sized. Its antigen is still unknown. Multiplex PCR employing 32 V and 13 J primers generated amplicons of the TCR beta CDR3. In TCRdb, the multiplex PCR reads were re-called with MiXCR into one record per CDR3 protein. The sample lists 10,000 to 12,000 distinct CDR3 sequences, just under 30% seen once, with roughly 7.4% in the top ten. The CDR3 length is 12 residues. Germline assignment: CDR1 DFQATT and CDR2 SNEGSKA (reference sequence). V lost 4 bases and J lost 6, with 12 bases in between. At roughly 610 ng per sample, bulk tumor genomic DNA provided the template. While surgery was under way, several biopsies spaced far apart were taken per primary tumor. These patients got curative surgery after being newly diagnosed with untreated non-small cell lung cancer. Everyone who gave samples had just been diagnosed with non-small cell lung cancer and was having surgery with curative intent.

The TCR originated in an older woman with non-small cell lung cancer. Specimen: lung tumor tissue. This chain connects TRBV20-1 to TRBJ1-1; a possible D gene is TRBD1 (6 bases). The CDR3 region has the DNA TGCAGTGCTAAACAGGGATGGGCTGAAGCTTTCTTT. It codes for CSAKQGWAEAFF.